This T cell receptor (beta chain) was retrieved from a study of T cell changes during pregnancy in multiple sclerosis. Libraries were prepared by immunoSEQ multiplex PCR; TCRdb keeps only in-frame clonotypes and omits some of them. This table holds approximately 39,000 clones, 90% found once. The specimen comprised CD4+ T cells from peripheral blood mononuclear cells, sampled in the second trimester of pregnancy. This clonotype originated in a female donor with multiple sclerosis, enrolled in a pregnancy study.

The CDR3 DNA sequence: TGTGCTAGTGGTCCGGGGACAGGGGGCGCATCCTACAATGAGCAGTTCTTC. Residues: CASGPGTGGASYNEQFF. This chain uses TRBV12-5 with TRBJ2-1, with 12 bases matching TRBD1. V gave up 5 bases and J gave up 1 base; unmatched junction bases: 6. The CDR3 has 17 amino acids. Germline loops: CDR1 LGHNT, CDR2 FRNRAP.